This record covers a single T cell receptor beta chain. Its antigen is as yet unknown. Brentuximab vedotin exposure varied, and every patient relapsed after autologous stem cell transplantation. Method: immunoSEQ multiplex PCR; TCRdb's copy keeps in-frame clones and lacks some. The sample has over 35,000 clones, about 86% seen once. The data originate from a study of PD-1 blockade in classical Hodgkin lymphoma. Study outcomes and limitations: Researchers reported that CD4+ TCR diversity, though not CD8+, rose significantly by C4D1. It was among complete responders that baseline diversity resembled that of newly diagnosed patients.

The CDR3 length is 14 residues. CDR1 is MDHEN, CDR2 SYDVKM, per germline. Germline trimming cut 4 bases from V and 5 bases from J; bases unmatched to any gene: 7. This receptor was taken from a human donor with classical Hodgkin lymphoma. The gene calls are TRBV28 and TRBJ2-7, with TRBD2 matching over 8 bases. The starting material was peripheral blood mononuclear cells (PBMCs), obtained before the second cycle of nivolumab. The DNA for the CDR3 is TGTGCCAGCAGTTCCCCGGGGGGGGACGACGAGCAGTACTTC. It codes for CASSSPGGDDEQYF.